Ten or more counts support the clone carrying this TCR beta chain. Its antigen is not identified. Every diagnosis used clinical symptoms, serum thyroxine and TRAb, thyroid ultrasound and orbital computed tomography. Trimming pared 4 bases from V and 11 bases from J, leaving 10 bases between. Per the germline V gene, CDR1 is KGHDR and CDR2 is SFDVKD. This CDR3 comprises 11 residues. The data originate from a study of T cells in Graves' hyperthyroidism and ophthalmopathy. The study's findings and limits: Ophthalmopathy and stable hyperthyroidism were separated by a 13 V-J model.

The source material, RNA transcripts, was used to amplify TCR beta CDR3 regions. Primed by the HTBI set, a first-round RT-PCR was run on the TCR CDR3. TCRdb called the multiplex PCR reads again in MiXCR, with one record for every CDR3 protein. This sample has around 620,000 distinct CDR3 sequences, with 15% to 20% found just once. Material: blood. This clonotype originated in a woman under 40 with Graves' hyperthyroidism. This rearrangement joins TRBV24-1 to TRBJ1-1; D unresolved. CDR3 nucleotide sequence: TGTGCCACCAGTGACGGATGGGCGGCTTTCTTT. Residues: CATSDGWAAFF.